This paragraph covers one T cell receptor (beta chain) sequence. The target antigen is unknown. The germline V gene encodes CDR1 MNHNS and CDR2 SASEGT. V shed 2 bases and J 2 bases; nucleotides not matched to a gene: 1. The CDR3 has 15 residues. This entry comes from a study of pediatric ulcerative colitis. Findings of the study overall: Repertoires came from total lymphocyte DNA, not specific subsets.

Rectal tissue came from one to two pinch biopsies taken at colonoscopy. Controls: normal colonoscopy findings, no IBD within the following year. Method: immunoSEQ multiplex PCR; TCRdb's copy keeps in-frame clones and lacks some. The sample records 10,000 to 13,000 clones, around 82% being singletons. This chain connects TRBV6-1 to TRBJ2-5, with TRBD2 matching 11 bases. Sequencing was performed on gut tissue. This clonotype originated in a girl between 10 and 17 years old who was a control in a study of pediatric ulcerative colitis. The CDR3 loop reads CASSELAGGQETQYF. The DNA for the CDR3 is TGTGCCAGCAGTGAATTAGCGGGAGGGCAAGAGACCCAGTACTTC.